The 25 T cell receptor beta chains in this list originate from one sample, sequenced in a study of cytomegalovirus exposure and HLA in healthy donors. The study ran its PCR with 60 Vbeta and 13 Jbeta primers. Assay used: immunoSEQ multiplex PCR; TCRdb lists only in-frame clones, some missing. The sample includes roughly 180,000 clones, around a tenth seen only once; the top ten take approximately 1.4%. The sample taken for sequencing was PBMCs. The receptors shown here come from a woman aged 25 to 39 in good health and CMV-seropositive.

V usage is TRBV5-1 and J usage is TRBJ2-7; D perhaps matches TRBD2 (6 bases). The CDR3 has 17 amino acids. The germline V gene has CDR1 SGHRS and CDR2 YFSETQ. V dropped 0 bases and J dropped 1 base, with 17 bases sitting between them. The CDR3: CASSLVAGGGESYEQYF. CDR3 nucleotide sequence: TGCGCCAGCAGCTTGGTGGCGGGCGGAGGGGAGTCCTACGAGCAGTACTTC.

CDR3 in amino acids: CSVHPTGGEKLFF. In DNA form, the CDR3 reads TGCAGCGTTCACCCGACAGGGGGCGAAAAACTGTTTTTT. V gene TRBV29-1 combines with J gene TRBJ1-4; 10 bases match TRBD1. CDR3 length: 13 amino acids. Germline V lookup: CDR1 SQVTM, CDR2 ANQGSEA. V lost 5 bases to trimming and J lost 8 bases; unmatched junction nucleotides: 5.

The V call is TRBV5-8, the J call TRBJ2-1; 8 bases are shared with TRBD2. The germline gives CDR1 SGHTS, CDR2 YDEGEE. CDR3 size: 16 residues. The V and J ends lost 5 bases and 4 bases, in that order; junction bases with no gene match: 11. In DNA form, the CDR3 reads TGTGCCAGCAGAACGGGAACGGGAGGGCCTTACAATGAGCAGTTCTTC. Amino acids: CASRTGTGGPYNEQFF.

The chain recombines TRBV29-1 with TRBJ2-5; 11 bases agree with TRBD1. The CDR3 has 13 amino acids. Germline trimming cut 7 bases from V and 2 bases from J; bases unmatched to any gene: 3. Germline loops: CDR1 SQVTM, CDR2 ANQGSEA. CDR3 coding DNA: TGCAGCGCCTGGGACAGGGGGCAAGAGACCCAGTACTTC. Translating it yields CSAWDRGQETQYF.

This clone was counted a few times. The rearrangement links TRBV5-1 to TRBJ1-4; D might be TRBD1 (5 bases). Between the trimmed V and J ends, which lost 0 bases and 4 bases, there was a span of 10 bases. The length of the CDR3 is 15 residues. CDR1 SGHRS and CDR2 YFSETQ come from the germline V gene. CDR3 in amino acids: CASSLEGQDNEKLFF. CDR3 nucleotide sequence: TGCGCCAGCAGCTTGGAGGGGCAGGATAATGAAAAACTGTTTTTT. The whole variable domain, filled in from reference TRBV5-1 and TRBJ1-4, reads KAGVTQTPRYLIKTRGQQVTLSCSPISGHRSVSWYQQTPGQGLQFLFEYFSETQRNKGNFPGRFSGRQFSNSRSEMNVSTLELGDSALYLCASSLEGQDNEKLFFGSGTQLSVL.

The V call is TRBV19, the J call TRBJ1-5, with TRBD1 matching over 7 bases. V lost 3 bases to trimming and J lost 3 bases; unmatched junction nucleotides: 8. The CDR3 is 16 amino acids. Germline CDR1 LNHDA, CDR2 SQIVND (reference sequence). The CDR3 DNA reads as TGTGCCAGTAGTATTGGATTCAGGGGGTACAATCAGCCCCAGCATTTT. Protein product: CASSIGFRGYNQPQHF.

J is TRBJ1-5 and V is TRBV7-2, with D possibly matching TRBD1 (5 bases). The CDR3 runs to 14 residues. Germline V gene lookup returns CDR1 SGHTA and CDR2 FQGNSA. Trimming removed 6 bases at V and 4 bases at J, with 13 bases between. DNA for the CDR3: TGTGCCAGCAGTATAGTGGGGGGGAATCAGCCCCAGCATTTT. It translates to CASSIVGGNQPQHF.

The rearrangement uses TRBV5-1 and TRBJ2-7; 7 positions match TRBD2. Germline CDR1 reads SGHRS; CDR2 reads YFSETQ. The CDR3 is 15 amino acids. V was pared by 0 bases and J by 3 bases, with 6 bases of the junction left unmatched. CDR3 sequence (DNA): TGCGCCAGCAGCTTGGAGATGGGAGGGTTCTACGAGCAGTACTTC. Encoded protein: CASSLEMGGFYEQYF.

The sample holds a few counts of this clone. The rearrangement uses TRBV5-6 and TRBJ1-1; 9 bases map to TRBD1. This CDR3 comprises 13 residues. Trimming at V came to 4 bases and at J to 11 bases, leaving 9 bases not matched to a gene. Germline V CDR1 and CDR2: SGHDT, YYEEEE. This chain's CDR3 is CASSRGQGFGAFF. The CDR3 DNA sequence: TGTGCCAGCAGCCGCGGACAGGGGTTTGGGGCTTTCTTT.

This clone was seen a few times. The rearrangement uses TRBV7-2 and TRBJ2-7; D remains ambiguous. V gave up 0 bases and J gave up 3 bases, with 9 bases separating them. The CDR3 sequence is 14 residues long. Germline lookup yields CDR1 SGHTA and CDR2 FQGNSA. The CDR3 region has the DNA TGTGCCAGCAGCTTAGCGCGGTCGGACTACGAGCAGTACTTC. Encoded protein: CASSLARSDYEQYF. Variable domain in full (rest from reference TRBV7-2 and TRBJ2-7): GAGVSQSPSNKVTEKGKDVELRCDPISGHTALYWYRQSLGQGLEFLIYFQGNSAPDKSGLPSDRFSAERTGGSVSTLTIQRTQQEDSAVYLCASSLARSDYEQYFGPGTRLTVT.

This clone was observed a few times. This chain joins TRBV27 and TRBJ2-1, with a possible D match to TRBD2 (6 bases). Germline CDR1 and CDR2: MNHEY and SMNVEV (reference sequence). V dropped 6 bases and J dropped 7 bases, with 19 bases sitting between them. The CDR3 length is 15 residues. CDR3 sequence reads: CASRERRGLGNEQFF. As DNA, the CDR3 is TGTGCCAGCAGGGAGCGTCGGGGGTTGGGGAATGAGCAGTTCTTC.

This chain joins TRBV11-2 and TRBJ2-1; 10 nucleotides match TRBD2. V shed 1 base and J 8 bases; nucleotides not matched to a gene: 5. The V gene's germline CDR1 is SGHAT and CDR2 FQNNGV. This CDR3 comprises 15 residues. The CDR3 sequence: CASSLGPSGSYEQFF. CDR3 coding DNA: TGTGCCAGCAGCTTAGGCCCTAGCGGGAGTTATGAGCAGTTCTTC.

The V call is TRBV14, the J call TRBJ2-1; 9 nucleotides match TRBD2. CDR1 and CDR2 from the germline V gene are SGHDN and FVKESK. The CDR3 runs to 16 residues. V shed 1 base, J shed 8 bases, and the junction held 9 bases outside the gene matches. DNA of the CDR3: TGTGCCAGCAGCCAAGTTGTAGCGGGAGTGATCTATGAGCAGTTCTTC. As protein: CASSQVVAGVIYEQFF.

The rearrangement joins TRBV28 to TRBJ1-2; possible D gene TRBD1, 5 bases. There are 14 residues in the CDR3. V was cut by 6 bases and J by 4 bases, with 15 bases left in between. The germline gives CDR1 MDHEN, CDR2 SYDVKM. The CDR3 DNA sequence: TGTGCCAGCAGGGGGGGGGATGGCGTCTATGGCTACACCTTC. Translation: CASRGGDGVYGYTF.

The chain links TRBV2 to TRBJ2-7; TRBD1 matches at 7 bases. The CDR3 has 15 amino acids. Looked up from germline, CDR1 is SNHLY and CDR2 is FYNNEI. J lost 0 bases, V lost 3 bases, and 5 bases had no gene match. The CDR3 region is CASSDLGTASYEQYF. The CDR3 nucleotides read TGTGCCAGCAGTGATTTGGGGACAGCCTCCTACGAGCAGTACTTC. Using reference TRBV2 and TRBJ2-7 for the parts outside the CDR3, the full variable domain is EPEVTQTPSHQVTQMGQEVILRCVPISNHLYFYWYRQILGQKVEFLVSFYNNEISEKSEIFDDQFSVERPDGSNFTLKIRSTKLEDSAMYFCASSDLGTASYEQYFGPGTRLTVT.

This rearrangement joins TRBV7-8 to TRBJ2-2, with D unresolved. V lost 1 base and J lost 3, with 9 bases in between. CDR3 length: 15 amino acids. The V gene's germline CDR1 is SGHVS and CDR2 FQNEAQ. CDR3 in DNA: TGTGCCAGCAGCTTAGGTTTCTTGTACACCGGGGAGCTGTTTTTT. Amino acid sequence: CASSLGFLYTGELFF.

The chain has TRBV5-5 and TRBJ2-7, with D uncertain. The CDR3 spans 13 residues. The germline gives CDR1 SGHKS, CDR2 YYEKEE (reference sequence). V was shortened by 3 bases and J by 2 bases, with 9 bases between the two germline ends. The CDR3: CASSSPPAYEQYF. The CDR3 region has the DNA TGTGCCAGCAGCTCCCCCCCAGCCTACGAGCAGTACTTC.

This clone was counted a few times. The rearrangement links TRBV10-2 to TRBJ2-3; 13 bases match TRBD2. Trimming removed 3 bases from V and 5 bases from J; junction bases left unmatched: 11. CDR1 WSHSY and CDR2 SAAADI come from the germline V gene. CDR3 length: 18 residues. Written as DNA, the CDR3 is TGCGCCAGCAGTGATTATAACTTACTAGCGGGAGGGCAAGATACGCAGTATTTT. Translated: CASSDYNLLAGGQDTQYF.

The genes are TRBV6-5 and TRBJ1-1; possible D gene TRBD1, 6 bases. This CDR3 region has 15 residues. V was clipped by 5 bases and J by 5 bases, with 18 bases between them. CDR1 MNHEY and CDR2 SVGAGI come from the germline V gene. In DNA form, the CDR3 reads TGTGCCAGCAGTATACTCTGGGGGCGCGAAACTGAAGCTTTCTTT. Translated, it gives CASSILWGRETEAFF.

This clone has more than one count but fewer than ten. This CDR3 is CASSEFGQGADTQYF. The CDR3 DNA is TGTGCCAGCAGTGAATTCGGACAGGGGGCAGATACGCAGTATTTT. This chain joins TRBV2 and TRBJ2-3, with 10 positions matching TRBD1. V dropped 2 bases and J dropped 4; count of bases not matched to a gene: 3. The CDR3 has 15 residues. The germline gives CDR1 SNHLY, CDR2 FYNNEI.

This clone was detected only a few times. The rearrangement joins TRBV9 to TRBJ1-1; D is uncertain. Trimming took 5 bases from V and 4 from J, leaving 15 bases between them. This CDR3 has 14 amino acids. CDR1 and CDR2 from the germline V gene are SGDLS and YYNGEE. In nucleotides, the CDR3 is TGTGCCAGCAGAGAGGGCGCGTCAATCACTGAAGCTTTCTTT. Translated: CASREGASITEAFF. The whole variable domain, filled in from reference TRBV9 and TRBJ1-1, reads DSGVTQTPKHLITATGQRVTLRCSPRSGDLSVYWYQQSLDQGLQFLIQYYNGEERAKGNILERFSAQQFPDLHSELNLSSLELGDSALYFCASREGASITEAFFGQGTRLTVV.

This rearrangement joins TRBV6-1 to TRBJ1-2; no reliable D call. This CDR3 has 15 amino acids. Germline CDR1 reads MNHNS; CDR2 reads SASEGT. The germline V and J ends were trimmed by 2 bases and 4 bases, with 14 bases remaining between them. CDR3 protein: CASSENPSGAYGYTF. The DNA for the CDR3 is TGTGCCAGCAGTGAAAACCCCTCGGGTGCCTATGGCTACACCTTC.

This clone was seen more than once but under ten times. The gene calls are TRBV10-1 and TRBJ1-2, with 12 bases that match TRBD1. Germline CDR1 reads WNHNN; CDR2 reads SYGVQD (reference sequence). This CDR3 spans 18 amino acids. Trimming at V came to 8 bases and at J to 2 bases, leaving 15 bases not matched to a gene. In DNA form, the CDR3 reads TGCGCCAGCGTAGAGACTCGGGACAGGGGGCGACGGAACTATGGCTACACCTTC. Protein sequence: CASVETRDRGRRNYGYTF.

The CDR3 protein is CASLYRPGDYEQYF. The DNA of the CDR3 is TGTGCCAGCCTTTACCGGCCGGGGGACTACGAGCAGTACTTC. J is TRBJ2-7 and V is TRBV7-8; tentative D call: TRBD2 (6 bases). CDR1 is SGHVS, CDR2 FQNEAQ, per germline. Deletions cut 8 bases from V and 3 bases from J, with 17 bases between. The CDR3 is 14 amino acids.

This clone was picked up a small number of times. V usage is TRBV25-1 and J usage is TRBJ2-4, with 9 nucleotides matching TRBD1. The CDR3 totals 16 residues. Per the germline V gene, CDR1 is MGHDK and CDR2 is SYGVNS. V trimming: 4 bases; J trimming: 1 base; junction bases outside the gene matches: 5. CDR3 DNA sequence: TGTGCCAGCAGTGGCCGGGACAGGGTGGCCAAAAACATTCAGTACTTC. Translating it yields CASSGRDRVAKNIQYF.